Here is one T cell receptor beta chain with its context. The antigen is unknown. Mouse germline and gene names are used. The CDR3 end falls 4 residues outside the read, so it is completed with the germline J gene. This specimen comes from a study of CD8+ T cells in alopecia areata. V lost 2 bases, J lost 5 bases, and 3 bases stayed unmatched. The CDR3 is 16 amino acids. Germline loops: CDR1 NSHNY, CDR2 SYGAGN. RNA extraction was followed by reverse transcription into cDNA, which acted as the sequencing template. Some clones are missing from TCRdb's copy, which holds only in-frame ones; the method was immunoSEQ multiplex PCR. The sample has around 110,000 clones, none seen only once. Study observations and caveats: Clonality in lesional scalp, especially alopecia totalis/universalis, exceeded that of normal scalp. Possibly as an HLA-related effect, TCR sharing across patients appeared less clear than in mice.

This TCR derives from a C3H/HeJ mouse with alopecia areata. MHC haplotype of the strain: H2-k. The sequenced material came from lesional skin. This chain uses TRBV13-1 with TRBJ2-1; 14 bases match TRBD2. CDR3: CASSERDWGGHAEQFF. The part of the CDR3 DNA that was read is TGTGCCAGCAGTGAGAGGGACTGGGGGGGCCATGCT.